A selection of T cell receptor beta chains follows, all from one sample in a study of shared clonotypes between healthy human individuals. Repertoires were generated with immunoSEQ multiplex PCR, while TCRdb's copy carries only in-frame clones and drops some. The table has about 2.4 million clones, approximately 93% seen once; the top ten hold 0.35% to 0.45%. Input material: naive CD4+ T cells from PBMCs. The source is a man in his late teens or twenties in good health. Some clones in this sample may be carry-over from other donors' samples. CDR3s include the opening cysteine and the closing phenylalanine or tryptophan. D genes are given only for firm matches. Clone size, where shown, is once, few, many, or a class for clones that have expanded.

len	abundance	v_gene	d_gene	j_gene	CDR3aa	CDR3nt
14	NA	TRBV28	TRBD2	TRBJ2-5	CASNPGGQQETQYF	TGTGCCAGCAATCCGGGAGGGCAGCAAGAGACCCAGTACTTC
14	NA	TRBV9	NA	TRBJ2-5	CASSVGGTGETQYF	TGTGCCAGCAGCGTAGGCGGCACCGGGGAGACCCAGTACTTC
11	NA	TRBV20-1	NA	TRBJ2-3	CSASSTDTQYF	TGCAGCGCCTCCAGCACAGATACGCAGTATTTT
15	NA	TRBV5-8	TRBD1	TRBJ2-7	CASSSGGQGAQVQYF	TGTGCCAGCAGCTCGGGGGGACAGGGGGCACAAGTGCAGTACTTC
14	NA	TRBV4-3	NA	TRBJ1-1	CASSPDSRITEAFF	TGCGCCAGCAGCCCGGACAGCCGTATCACTGAAGCTTTCTTT
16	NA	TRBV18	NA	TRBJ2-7	CASSPSLVGGTGEQYF	TGTGCCAGCTCACCCTCTCTAGTTGGGGGAACGGGGGAGCAGTACTTC
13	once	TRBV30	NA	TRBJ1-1	CAWSERTDTEAFF	TGTGCCTGGAGTGAAAGGACAGACACTGAAGCTTTCTTT
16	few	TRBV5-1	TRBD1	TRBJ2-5	CATALWAGGPQETQYF	TGCGCCACCGCCCTGTGGGCAGGGGGCCCCCAAGAGACCCAGTACTTC
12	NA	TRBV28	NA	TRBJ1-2	CASVGYLYGYTF	TGTGCCAGCGTTGGGTACCTCTATGGCTACACCTTC
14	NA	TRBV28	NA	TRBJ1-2	CASSVARQVYGYTF	TGTGCCAGCAGTGTCGCCCGCCAGGTCTATGGCTACACCTTC
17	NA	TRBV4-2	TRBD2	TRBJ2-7	CASSQRLAGGPSYEQYF	TGTGCCAGCAGCCAACGACTAGCGGGAGGACCTTCCTACGAGCAGTACTTC
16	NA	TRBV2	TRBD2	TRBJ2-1	CASKGGRALSYNEQFF	TGTGCCAGCAAAGGCGGGAGGGCCCTCTCCTACAATGAGCAGTTCTTC
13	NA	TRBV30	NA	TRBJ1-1	CAWSEGTGSEAFF	TGTGCCTGGAGTGAAGGGACTGGATCTGAAGCTTTCTTT
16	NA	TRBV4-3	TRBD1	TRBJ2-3	CASSQERAGGSDTQYF	TGCGCCAGCAGCCAAGAAAGGGCAGGGGGCTCAGATACGCAGTATTTT
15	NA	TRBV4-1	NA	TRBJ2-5	CASSQGQLVLETQYF	TGCGCCAGCAGCCAAGGACAGTTGGTTTTAGAGACCCAGTACTTC
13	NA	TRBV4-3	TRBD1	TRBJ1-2	CASSQEWTGETSF	TGCGCCAGCAGCCAAGAATGGACAGGGGAGACCTCCTTC